The clone carrying this TCR beta chain was recorded many times. Antigen: not known. The germline gives CDR1 SEHNR, CDR2 FQNEAQ (reference sequence). This CDR3 has 17 amino acids. The V end lost 7 bases, the J end lost 0 bases, and 19 bases lay between the germline ends. Each sorted-subset library came from some 980,000 CD4+ or CD8+ T cells. The sample is drawn from a study of neurological immune-mediated disorders. Study-wide points: There were no CDR3 amino acid sequences shared by expanded clones across subjects, a result suggesting private repertoires in all groups.

The cDNA was generated through 5'RACE incorporating 10-nucleotide random UMIs. TCRdb reprocessed the 5' RACE reads with MiXCR, giving one entry per CDR3 protein. This sample has fewer than 50,000 distinct CDR3 sequences; more than 14% occur once, and the top ten carry 3% to 4.5%. The chain has TRBV7-9 and TRBJ1-3; tentative D call: TRBD1 (5 bases). The source is a woman aged 55-69 years with HTLV-1-associated myelopathy (HAM/TSP). Specimen: CD4+ T cells from blood. The CDR3 sequence is CASNAAAGHHSGNTIYF. CDR3 nucleotide sequence: TGTGCCAGCAACGCAGCCGCCGGACACCACTCTGGAAACACCATATATTTT.